What follows describes a single TCR beta chain. The method was immunoSEQ multiplex PCR; TCRdb's version includes in-frame clones alone and lacks a portion of them. Here the sample spans 150,000 to 200,000 clones, roughly 79% being singletons. The data stem from a study of blood T cell repertoires in COVID-19. Study overall: The study drew acute and convalescent COVID-19 samples from the United States, Italy and Spain.

V gave up 9 bases and J gave up 7 bases; unmatched junction bases: 11. There are 14 residues in the CDR3. Germline V lookup: CDR1 MNHEY, CDR2 SMNVEV (reference sequence). Source material: peripheral blood. The chain uses TRBV27 and TRBJ2-1, with 8 bases that match TRBD2. This receptor was obtained from a woman aged 40 to 50 with COVID-19, enrolled during active disease. CDR3 protein: CASTPLVAGNEQFF. Here the CDR3 DNA reads TGTGCCAGTACCCCGTTGGTAGCGGGAAATGAGCAGTTCTTC.